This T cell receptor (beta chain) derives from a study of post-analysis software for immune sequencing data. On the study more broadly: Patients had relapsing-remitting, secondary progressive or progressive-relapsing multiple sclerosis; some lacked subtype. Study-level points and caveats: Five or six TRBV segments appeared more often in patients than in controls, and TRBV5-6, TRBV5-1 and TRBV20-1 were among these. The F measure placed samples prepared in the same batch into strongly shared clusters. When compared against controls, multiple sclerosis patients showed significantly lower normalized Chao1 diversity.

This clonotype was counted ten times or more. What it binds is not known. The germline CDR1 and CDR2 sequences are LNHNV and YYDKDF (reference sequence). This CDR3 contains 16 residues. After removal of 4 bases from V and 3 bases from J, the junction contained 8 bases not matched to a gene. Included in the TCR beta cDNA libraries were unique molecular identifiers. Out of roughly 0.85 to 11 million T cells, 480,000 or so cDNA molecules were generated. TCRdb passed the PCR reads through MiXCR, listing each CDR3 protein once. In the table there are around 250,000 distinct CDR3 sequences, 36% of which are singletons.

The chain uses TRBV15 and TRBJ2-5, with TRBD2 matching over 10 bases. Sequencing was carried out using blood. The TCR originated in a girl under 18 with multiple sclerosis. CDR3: CATSNPGLAVEETQYF. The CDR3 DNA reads TGTGCCACCAGCAATCCAGGACTAGCGGTGGAAGAGACCCAGTACTTC.